These T cell receptor beta chains were read from a single sample in a study of blood T cell repertoires in COVID-19. Libraries were prepared by immunoSEQ multiplex PCR; TCRdb keeps only in-frame clonotypes and omits some of them. Of approximately 200,000 clones in the sample, about nine tenths were seen once. Sequencing was carried out using peripheral blood. The receptors shown here come from a middle-aged man with acute or convalescent COVID-19. Both conserved end residues are part of each CDR3.

J gene | V gene | CDR3 protein
TRBJ2-5 | TRBV7-8 | CASNSHRGETQYF
TRBJ1-5 | TRBV10-2 | CASSESTNQPQHF
TRBJ1-1 | TRBV7-8 | CASRADRPGRTEAFF
TRBJ2-3 | TRBV5-1 | CASARTDNTDTQYF
TRBJ2-7 | TRBV10-2 | CASRGGLSGDYEQYF
TRBJ2-3 | TRBV19 | CASSIDGPARSGTDTQYF
TRBJ1-5 | TRBV7-9 | CASSPRGTGAQPQHF
TRBJ1-2 | TRBV5-4 | CASSPDRNYGYTF
TRBJ2-7 | TRBV19 | CASRGGGPYEQYF
TRBJ2-1 | TRBV10-2 | CASTLAFSYNEQFF
TRBJ1-1 | TRBV2 | CASRLGGVGAFF